The text below deals with one T cell receptor (beta chain). Its antigen is currently unknown. A second PCR of 7 to 11 cycles used a sample-barcoded 5' primer and a J-beta primer mix. TCRdb re-analysed the 5' RACE reads in MiXCR, keeping a single row per CDR3 protein. The sample yields 590,000 or so distinct CDR3 sequences, about 28% seen once. Trimming stripped 4 bases from V and 14 bases from J, with 10 bases between. Germline V gene sequence: CDR1 SGHTA, CDR2 FQGNSA. This CDR3 comprises 10 residues. The data were obtained in a study of blood T cells in healthy people across ages. Findings and limits, study-wide: Observed TCR beta diversity per million T cells went down as age went up. This fall followed a roughly linear course with age. TCR beta diversity was tightly associated with the proportion of naive T cells. The study found more naive CD4+ cells and higher diversity in long-lived than aged donors.

This sequence joins TRBV7-2 and TRBJ2-3; D call uncertain. This receptor was identified in a woman aged 80 or over in good health. Sequencing was performed on blood. This chain's CDR3 is CASSSEYGYF. The CDR3 nucleotides are TGTGCCAGCAGCTCCGAGTATGGGTATTTT.